The source of this TCR beta chain is a study of post-analysis software for immune sequencing data. Study context: Progressive-relapsing, secondary progressive and relapsing-remitting multiple sclerosis were among the disease courses included. Study observations and caveats: Five or six TRBV segments, TRBV5-6, TRBV5-1 and TRBV20-1 among them, were found more frequent in patients than controls. Diversity measured as normalized Chao1 was significantly lower in multiple sclerosis patients than in controls.

Germline loops: CDR1 SQVTM, CDR2 ANQGSEA. J was trimmed by 7 bases and V by 7 bases; bases with no gene match: 9. The CDR3 totals 15 residues. Worth noting for this clonotype: Its target is unknown.

Prepared libraries of TCR beta cDNA carried unique molecular identifiers. From the PCR reads, TCRdb called clonotypes with MiXCR, one entry per CDR3 protein. The sample has approximately 770,000 distinct CDR3 sequences, about half seen once. The origin of this receptor is a girl under 18 with multiple sclerosis. Sequences were obtained from blood. The J gene is TRBJ2-1, the V gene TRBV29-1; 14 bases fit TRBD2. This chain's CDR3 is CSDRPGLAGENEQFF. CDR3 bases: TGCAGCGACAGACCGGGACTAGCGGGGGAGAATGAGCAGTTCTTC.